Below are 10 T cell receptor beta chains sequenced from a single sample in a study of human T cells and chemical hapten exposure. The time point denotes: patch test 1, 2 weeks after DPC sensitization. Treatment meaning: therapeutic diphenylcyclopropenone sensitization with weekly scalp DPC. TCRdb called the RACE reads again in MiXCR, with one record for every CDR3 protein. The data show around 110,000 distinct CDR3 sequences, around 10% seen once. The sample was whole blood, taken in connection with sensitization to the hapten diphenylcyclopropenone (DPC). The receptors here all came from a woman between 45 and 60 years old with alopecia areata. Some clones in this sample may be carry-over from other donors' samples.

This clonotype was counted many times. The J gene is TRBJ2-7, the V gene TRBV28; tentatively, D is TRBD2 (5 bases). The CDR3 extends over 16 amino acids. The germline gives CDR1 MDHEN, CDR2 SYDVKM. V lost 1 base and J 6 bases, leaving 19 bases between the germline ends. The DNA of the CDR3 is TGTGCCAGCAGTTTATCCGGGGTATCGGGTCTAGGCGAGCAGTACTTC. It codes for CASSLSGVSGLGEQYF. Variable domain in full (rest from reference TRBV28 and TRBJ2-7): DVKVTQSSRYLVKRTGEKVFLECVQDMDHENMFWYRQDPGLGLRLIYFSYDVKMKEKGDIPEGYSVSREKKERFSLILESASTNQTSMYLCASSLSGVSGLGEQYFGPGTRLTVT.

This clonotype showed up many times. The chain links TRBV28 to TRBJ2-7, with D possibly TRBD1 on 5 matching bases. The germline V and J ends were trimmed by 5 bases and 7 bases, with 18 bases remaining between them. The CDR3 extends over 14 amino acids. The germline V gene has CDR1 MDHEN and CDR2 SYDVKM. CDR3 sequence reads: CASSPRTTPEEQYF. The CDR3 nucleotides read TGTGCCAGCAGTCCCCGGACAACCCCAGAGGAGCAGTACTTC.

There are a few counts of this clonotype. The chain couples TRBV25-1 to TRBJ1-2; maybe TRBD1 (5 bases). V lost 3 bases and J lost 9, with 11 bases in between. Germline lookup yields CDR1 MGHDK and CDR2 SYGVNS. CDR3 size: 12 residues. The DNA for the CDR3 is TGTGCCAGCAGTGATGGGGACGATCGCTACACCTTC. It specifies CASSDGDDRYTF.

In this sample, this clonotype turned up many times. The chain carries TRBV27 and TRBJ2-7; D not certain. Trimming pared 2 bases from V and 7 bases from J, leaving 3 bases between. There are 10 residues in the CDR3. Germline V gives CDR1 MNHEY, CDR2 SMNVEV (reference sequence). For the CDR3, the DNA is TGTGCCAGCAGTTTAGGGGAGCAGTACTTC. Translating gives CASSLGEQYF.

The CDR3 nucleotides are TGTGCCAGCAGTTTCGAGGGGGCCGGTGGGCAGTACTTC. Its protein product is CASSFEGAGGQYF. The V call is TRBV6-5, the J call TRBJ2-7; 7 bases map to TRBD1. J lost 9 bases, V lost 4 bases, and 9 bases had no gene match. Germline V gene data show CDR1 as MNHEY and CDR2 as SVGAGI. The CDR3 contains 13 residues.

This clonotype was found a few times. The chain joins TRBV7-2 to TRBJ1-5; 8 positions agree with TRBD1. There are 16 residues in the CDR3. V dropped 4 bases and J dropped 1; count of bases not matched to a gene: 6. Germline V gives CDR1 SGHTA, CDR2 FQGNSA. CDR3 sequence reads: CASSSRTGRSNQPQHF. In nucleotides, the CDR3 is TGTGCCAGCAGCTCGAGGACAGGGAGGAGCAATCAGCCCCAGCATTTT. Complete variable domain (other parts from reference TRBV7-2 and TRBJ1-5): GAGVSQSPSNKVTEKGKDVELRCDPISGHTALYWYRQSLGQGLEFLIYFQGNSAPDKSGLPSDRFSAERTGGSVSTLTIQRTQQEDSAVYLCASSSRTGRSNQPQHFGDGTRLSIL.

This chain connects TRBV18 to TRBJ1-4; D call uncertain. This CDR3 spans 15 amino acids. The germline V gene encodes CDR1 KGHSH and CDR2 LQKENI. Trimming took off 2 bases at V and 0 bases at J, with 7 bases between the two ends. This CDR3 reads CASSPVLATNEKLFF. The CDR3 DNA sequence: TGTGCCAGCTCACCAGTGTTAGCAACTAATGAAAAACTGTTTTTT. Together with reference TRBV18 and TRBJ1-4, the CDR3 gives the full variable domain: NAGVMQNPRHLVRRRGQEARLRCSPMKGHSHVYWYRQLPEEGLKFMVYLQKENIIDESGMPKERFSAEFPKEGPSILRIQQVVRGDSAAYFCASSPVLATNEKLFFGSGTQLSVL.

This clonotype appeared a few times. This rearrangement joins TRBV5-6 to TRBJ1-5; D perhaps matches TRBD1 (6 bases). Per the germline V gene, CDR1 is SGHDT and CDR2 is YYEEEE. CDR3 size: 15 residues. V gave up 0 bases and J gave up 4 bases, with 11 bases separating them. For the CDR3, the DNA is TGTGCCAGCAGCTTGGGGGCAGGGGAGAATCAGCCCCAGCATTTT. This translates into CASSLGAGENQPQHF.

Worth noting for this clonotype: A read error may produce the germline difference seen at one junction end. The chain employs TRBV5-1 and TRBJ2-5; 7 nucleotides line up with TRBD1. The germline V gene encodes CDR1 SGHRS and CDR2 YFSETQ. This CDR3 is built from 13 residues. CDR3 protein: CASSKDGQENQYF. The CDR3 DNA reads TGCGCCAGCAGCAAGGACGGACAGGAGAACCAGTACTTC.

This clonotype was recorded many times. The chain uses TRBV28 and TRBJ2-7, with 8 bases that match TRBD1. Per germline, CDR1 MDHEN and CDR2 SYDVKM. The V segment lost 6 bases and the J segment 0 bases; nucleotides outside the gene matches: 10. This CDR3 region has 16 residues. The CDR3 coding sequence is TGTGCCAGCAGACTCCGCCCGGGACAGGCCTCCTACGAGCAGTACTTC. It specifies CASRLRPGQASYEQYF.